The 6 T cell receptor beta chains presented below share a single source sample, sequenced in a study of blood T cell repertoires in COVID-19. Assay used: immunoSEQ multiplex PCR; TCRdb lists only in-frame clones, some missing. This table has approximately 500,000 clones, approximately 91% appearing once. Sequencing input: peripheral blood. These receptors were taken from a woman aged 50 to 65 with COVID-19, enrolled during active disease.

The chain links TRBV6-5 to TRBJ1-5; D unclear. This CDR3 comprises 14 residues. Germline V gives CDR1 MNHEY, CDR2 SVGAGI. V shed 0 bases and J shed 5 bases, with 8 bases lying between them. The CDR3 region has the DNA TGTGCCAGCAGTTACTCACTAGGGTATCAGCCCCAGCATTTT. Protein: CASSYSLGYQPQHF.

The gene calls are TRBV3-1 (or the pseudogene TRBV3-2) and TRBJ2-7, with TRBD1 matching 8 bases. CDR1 is LGHDT, CDR2 YNNKEL, per germline (reference sequence). V lost 6 bases and J lost 2; bases outside the gene matches: 9. This CDR3 region has 15 residues. In DNA form, the CDR3 reads TGTGCCAGCAGTCCCCGCGGGACAGGAACCTACGAGCAGTACTTC. Protein product: CASSPRGTGTYEQYF.

The gene calls are TRBV3-1 (or the pseudogene TRBV3-2) and TRBJ1-2; D is unclear. Trimming removed 1 base at V and 8 bases at J, with 8 bases between. Germline loops: CDR1 LGHDT, CDR2 YNNKEL (reference sequence). The CDR3 has 12 amino acids. The CDR3 DNA sequence: TGTGCCAGCAGCCAAGGGGCCCAAGGCTACACCTTC. Translating gives CASSQGAQGYTF.

In the case of this clone: At one boundary the junction diverges from the germline segment, which might be a read error. V and J are TRBV29-1 and TRBJ1-1; D might be TRBD1 (6 bases). Germline V gives CDR1 SQVTM, CDR2 ANQGSEA. The CDR3 spans 13 residues. This chain's CDR3 is CSVQEGGGGEAFF. In nucleotides, the CDR3 is TGCAGCGTTCAAGAGGGAGGGGGGGGCGAAGCTTTCTTT.

The chain is built from TRBV11-3 and TRBJ2-1; D not resolved. The length of the CDR3 is 14 residues. Germline CDR1 and CDR2: SGHNT and YENEEA. V was trimmed by 1 base and J by 0 bases, leaving 4 bases between them. This chain's CDR3 is CASSLGSSYNEQFF. The DNA for the CDR3 is TGTGCCAGCAGCTTAGGGAGCTCCTACAATGAGCAGTTCTTC.

The V and J genes are TRBV25-1 and TRBJ2-7; no firm D call. V dropped 3 bases and J dropped 6 bases, with 6 bases sitting between them. This CDR3 contains 11 residues. CDR1 and CDR2 (germline): MGHDK, SYGVNS. The CDR3 here is CASSDHSEQYF. In DNA form, the CDR3 reads TGTGCCAGCAGTGATCATTCCGAGCAGTACTTC.